The clone carrying this T cell receptor beta chain was counted a few times. The data belong to a study of T cell changes during pregnancy in multiple sclerosis. Only in-frame clones appear in the TCRdb table, and some are missing; sequencing was by immunoSEQ multiplex PCR. In the table there are tens of thousands of clones, around 91% of which are singletons. With 0 bases removed from V and 9 bases from J, the gap between germline ends came to 12 bases. This CDR3 contains 15 residues. The germline CDR1 and CDR2 sequences are SGHAT and FQNNGV. This chain connects TRBV11-2 to TRBJ1-6; no firm D call. The TCR sequence derives from a female donor with multiple sclerosis, enrolled in a pregnancy study. Material: CD8+ T cells from peripheral blood mononuclear cells, obtained in the third trimester of pregnancy. The CDR3 reads CASSLEAQWPSPLHF. DNA for the CDR3: TGTGCCAGCAGCTTAGAGGCTCAATGGCCTTCACCCCTCCACTTT.